The rows below give T cell receptor beta chains drawn from one sample of a study of PD-L1 blockade in urothelial cancer. TCRdb's table, derived via immunoSEQ multiplex PCR, lists solely in-frame clones and lacks some. The data contain tens of thousands of clones, approximately 81% of them seen just once; the ten biggest clones take up roughly 2.7%. The source material was PBMCs, sampled around atezolizumab (anti-PD-L1) treatment. Every receptor here comes from a man between 65 and 79 years old with urothelial cancer. The conserved cysteine and the conserved F or W are not part of the CDR3 here. The D gene is left open where the match is weak.

d_call,j_call,v_call,cdr3_aa
-,TRBJ2-2,TRBV15,ATSRTANTGELF
-,TRBJ1-1,TRBV2,ASSVGLGVTEAF
-,TRBJ1-5,TRBV5-6,ASINWGGNQPQH
TRBD2,TRBJ2-2,TRBV5-4,ASSLGLAGTGELF
-,TRBJ1-2,TRBV4-1,ASSPMTVRYGYT
-,TRBJ1-5,TRBV6-1,ASSDLWPGEGYSNQPQH
-,TRBJ1-1,TRBV19,ASSTPGRGNTEAF
TRBD1,TRBJ2-7,TRBV18,ASSPSGGYEQY
-,TRBJ1-5,TRBV19,ASSMDRNQPQH
TRBD1,TRBJ1-1,TRBV20-1,SARVDRGAF
TRBD2,TRBJ2-1,TRBV9,ASSVAWLADYNEQF
-,TRBJ2-1,TRBV15,ATSRDGGGGGASDNEQF
TRBD2,TRBJ2-7,TRBV4-1,ASSRLTSGTPHEQY
-,TRBJ2-3,TRBV7-6,ASSFDRSTDTQY
TRBD1,TRBJ1-3,TRBV10-3,AISPGTGLAGNTIY
-,TRBJ1-1,TRBV6-6,ASSQSWAGMSEAF
TRBD1,TRBJ2-7,TRBV7-9,ASSSDRGFREQY
-,TRBJ1-4,TRBV7-2,ASSLAARGNEKLF
-,TRBJ2-4,TRBV4-2,ASSQDRRAGLQNIQY
-,TRBJ2-5,TRBV7-2,ASSTRQNQETQY
-,TRBJ1-1,TRBV14,ASSQTRDTEAF
TRBD2,TRBJ2-2,TRBV19,ASGPRTSVGELF
-,TRBJ2-6,TRBV10-3,AISESSYSGANVLT
-,TRBJ2-3,TRBV30,AWSRDSRESDTQY
TRBD1,TRBJ1-5,TRBV13,ASSRTGPGQPQH
-,TRBJ1-2,TRBV13,ASSFSGNGYT